The 4 T cell receptor beta chains presented below share a single source sample, sequenced in a study of spatial heterogeneity in lung cancer (dated 2019 in TCRdb). In light of the paper, this sample's time point label describes: sample taken at primary tumor resection. For TCR sequencing, whole RNA was extracted from tumor and nontumor lung tissue, or from cryopreserved PBMC samples, and no cell sorting was done. Libraries were constructed by 5' RACE. This sample was sequenced with a NextSeq 500. Using fastp trimming at Q25 and MiXCR clonotype assembly, TCRdb reanalyzed the public sequencing data and kept in-frame beta chains. Rows are combined by CDR3 protein, so each entry shows the most common genes and DNA. Counted in this sample were about 82,000 distinct CDR3 sequences; 10% to 15% of them appeared once. Of the sample, 4.6% falls within the top ten clones. Sequencing was performed on PBMCs, taken at surgery. Every receptor here comes from a male donor with early-stage non-small cell lung cancer.

Only a few counts were recorded for this clonotype. This chain joins TRBV3-1 and TRBJ1-1, with D unresolved. The germline CDR1 and CDR2 sequences are LGHDT and YNNKEL (reference sequence). This CDR3 region has 14 residues. With 2 bases removed from V and 1 base from J, the gap between germline ends came to 8 bases. The chain's CDR3 is CASSQRRKNTEAFF. The CDR3 DNA follows: TGTGCCAGCAGCCAACGGCGGAAGAACACTGAAGCTTTCTTT.

The rearrangement joins TRBV6-1 to TRBJ1-5; D uncertain. Per the germline V gene, CDR1 is MNHNS and CDR2 is SASEGT. This CDR3 contains 13 residues. The ends were cut back, 2 bases at V and 7 bases at J, with 9 bases in the middle. CDR3 residues: CASSELGWQPQHF. In nucleotides, the CDR3 is TGTGCCAGCAGTGAATTGGGGTGGCAGCCCCAGCATTTT.

This clonotype was recorded at least ten times. The V call is TRBV6-1, the J call TRBJ1-5, with 10 bases aligning to TRBD1. The CDR3 loop spans 16 amino acids. The J segment lost 6 bases and the V segment lost 7 bases, leaving 12 bases of the junction unmatched. Germline loops: CDR1 MNHNS, CDR2 SASEGT. The CDR3, as DNA: TGTGCCAGCATCGAACTTATGACAGGGGGCCTTCAGCCCCAGCATTTT. Its protein product is CASIELMTGGLQPQHF.

This clonotype was picked up a small number of times. The V and J genes are TRBV2 and TRBJ1-5, with D tentatively TRBD1 (5 bases). CDR3 length: 13 amino acids. Germline CDR1 reads SNHLY; CDR2 reads FYNNEI. V lost 8 bases to trimming and J lost 5 bases, with 13 bases between them. The CDR3: CASLKGTHQPQHF. Written as DNA, the CDR3 is TGTGCCAGCCTAAAGGGGACCCATCAGCCCCAGCATTTT.